These T cell receptor beta chains were read from a single sample in a study of PD-L1 blockade in urothelial cancer. Sequencing was performed with immunoSEQ multiplex PCR; in TCRdb, only in-frame clones are kept and a portion is missing. The repertoire includes roughly 42,000 clones, more than 80% of them detected once, and 5.5% to 8% sits in the top ten. The source was PBMCs, collected around atezolizumab (anti-PD-L1) treatment. These receptors were obtained from a man aged 65-85 years with urothelial cancer. CDR3s include the opening cysteine and the closing phenylalanine or tryptophan.

v_gene,j_gene,CDR3aa
TRBV28,TRBJ2-1,CASSVAGVYNEQFF
TRBV29-1,TRBJ2-3,CSVDKGSGTDTQYF
TRBV29-1,TRBJ1-3,CSTGGGLSGNTIYF
TRBV5-1,TRBJ2-7,CASSQGQPNPYEQYF
TRBV5-1,TRBJ2-1,CASSSKGREGSSYNEQFF
TRBV21-1,TRBJ1-5,CDILGDREDYSNQPQHF
TRBV6-1,TRBJ2-3,CASSEQGQGARTDTQYF
TRBV2,TRBJ2-7,CASKKQAGNTLYEQYF
TRBV11-1,TRBJ2-3,CASGGETGLGDTQYF
TRBV7-3,TRBJ2-1,CASSLVPVAGPHNEQFF
TRBV5-4,TRBJ2-1,CASSYPDRDNEQFF
TRBV7-2,TRBJ2-1,CASSTYLAGYYNEQFF
TRBV19,TRBJ2-1,CASSIGTSGINEQFF
TRBV6-4,TRBJ1-2,CASRRGTDSYGYTF
TRBV4-1,TRBJ1-4,CASSQEITGVSEKLFF
TRBV28,TRBJ1-1,CASSPIRGLRKRYTEAFF
TRBV6-6,TRBJ2-2,CASSFSLAGTGELFF
TRBV10-3,TRBJ2-5,CAIRDSSGAQETQYF
TRBV19,TRBJ2-5,CASGNRGGWAETQYF
TRBV5-1,TRBJ2-2,CASSRGEIGGELFF
TRBV30,TRBJ1-2,CAWGSNRGGGYGYTF
TRBV2,TRBJ1-5,CASRVGQNSNQPQHF
TRBV10-3,TRBJ1-2,CAIIPQGDYGYTF
TRBV10-1,TRBJ2-3,CASSETPGRSTDTQYF
TRBV6-1,TRBJ2-1,CASSGSGRVYNEQFF
TRBV6-5,TRBJ2-5,CASLPGLAGGETQYF
TRBV28,TRBJ1-3,CASSPPRRSGNTIYF
TRBV5-4,TRBJ2-7,CASSQTSGASYEQYF
TRBV7-2,TRBJ2-3,CASSLGMRNTDTQYF
TRBV9,TRBJ2-3,CASSVSGVYTDTQYF
TRBV6-1,TRBJ2-7,CASTSGTGPNEQYF
TRBV2,TRBJ2-5,CASRKRGQVQKTQYF
TRBV7-8,TRBJ2-7,CASSSKTSSYEQYF
TRBV30,TRBJ2-7,CASNLLGGSTGEQYF
TRBV6-6,TRBJ2-1,CASSYPTSGGYNEQFF
TRBV19,TRBJ2-1,CASSIRSGTSGFEQFF
TRBV6-9,TRBJ1-1,CASTRGAGGAGRGVNTEAFF
TRBV28,TRBJ2-5,CASRGAGETQYF
TRBV18,TRBJ1-2,CASSPPGQGKRGYGYTF
TRBV9,TRBJ2-7,CASSVGVGGSYEQYF